Sequencing of this TCR beta chain was carried out in a study of T-cell reconstitution after alpha-beta-depleted transplantation in children. In this sample, this clonotype turned up many times. Its matching antigen is unknown. Unique molecular identifiers were incorporated during preparation of the TCRbeta library. MiXCR was run by TCRdb on the PCR reads, yielding one entry per CDR3 protein. There are about 50,000 distinct CDR3 sequences in the sample; 5.8% occur only once, and 30% to 35% lies in the top ten. General study points: Reportedly, roughly two months post-transplant, alpha-beta T cells arose from several hundred expanded graft clones. Elevated TCRbeta diversity at day 60 was traced, in some patients, to surviving recipient T cells and thymic progenitors. By one year post-transplant, T-cell counts and diversity largely arose from T cells that were newly produced.

Trimming took off 2 bases at V and 2 bases at J, with 9 bases between the two ends. Per the germline V gene, CDR1 is WSHSY and CDR2 is SAAADI. This CDR3 has 14 residues. V gene TRBV10-2 combines with J gene TRBJ1-1; no clear D gene. The specimen comprised PBMCs, mostly from graft donor cells, sampled 60 days after TCRalphabeta/CD19-depleted stem cell transplant. This TCR came from a female patient younger than 10 who had a stem cell transplant for aplastic anemia, so the T cells may come from the graft donor. CDR3 sequence (DNA): TGCGCCAGCAGTGAGCCCGGGAGAAACACTGAAGCTTTCTTT. It yields the protein CASSEPGRNTEAFF.